One and the same sample provided the 27 T cell receptor beta chains below, sequenced in a study of blood T cells in healthy people across ages. A second 7 to 11 cycle PCR used barcoded and J-beta primers. TCRdb re-called the 5' RACE reads with MiXCR, one entry per CDR3 protein. Here the sample spans about 1.6 million distinct CDR3 sequences, about 31% being singletons. Sequencing input: blood. The source is a woman in her thirties in good health.

This clonotype was seen more than once but under ten times. CDR3 in DNA: TGTGCCAGCAGTCTTTCTTGGGGACTCCGTTCATATGAGCAGTTCTTC. Protein: CASSLSWGLRSYEQFF. The V and J genes are TRBV27 and TRBJ2-1; D might be TRBD2 (6 bases). The CDR3 spans 16 residues. Germline V gene sequence: CDR1 MNHEY, CDR2 SMNVEV (reference sequence). V lost 5 bases and J 8 bases, leaving 22 bases between the germline ends.

This clonotype occurred a few times. The chain has TRBV6-6 and TRBJ2-3; D is unclear. The germline CDR1 and CDR2 sequences are MNHNY and SVGAGI (reference sequence). The CDR3 spans 10 residues. The ends were cut back, 8 bases at V and 6 bases at J, with 6 bases in the middle. The DNA for the CDR3 is TGTGCCAGCCACGGGGATACGCAGTATTTT. It yields the protein CASHGDTQYF.

A few counts support this clonotype. The V and J genes are TRBV5-1 and TRBJ2-1, with TRBD2 matching over 11 bases. The CDR3 spans 16 residues. V shed 2 bases, J shed 7 bases, and the junction held 8 bases outside the gene matches. CDR1 and CDR2 from the germline V gene are SGHRS and YFSETQ. The CDR3 sequence: CASSFIAGGPTNEQFF. The CDR3 coding sequence is TGCGCCAGCAGCTTCATAGCGGGAGGGCCCACAAATGAGCAGTTCTTC.

This clonotype was seen only a few times. This chain links TRBV30 with TRBJ2-7; D is possibly TRBD1 (6 bases). Germline loops: CDR1 GTSNPN, CDR2 SVGIG (reference sequence). V lost 2 bases, J lost 2 bases, and 13 bases lay in between. This CDR3 is built from 14 residues. The CDR3 coding sequence is TGTGCCTGGAGTTCCACAGGGTACACCTACGAGCAGTACTTC. It encodes CAWSSTGYTYEQYF.

This clonotype was picked up many times. J is TRBJ1-6 and V is TRBV9; D ambiguous. V gave up 4 bases and J gave up 8 bases, with 16 bases separating them. In germline, CDR1 is SGDLS, CDR2 YYNGEE. CDR3 size: 15 residues. The CDR3 sequence is CASSPAGVRDSPLHF. The CDR3 nucleotides are TGTGCCAGCAGCCCGGCCGGGGTACGGGATTCACCCCTCCACTTT.

The chain joins TRBV5-1 to TRBJ2-1, with D possibly matching TRBD2 (5 bases). The V and J ends lost 2 bases and 4 bases respectively, with 10 bases between them. CDR1 and CDR2 (germline): SGHRS, YFSETQ. The CDR3 extends over 14 amino acids. CDR3 DNA: TGCGCCAGCAGCTTAAACAGACTATACAATGAGCAGTTCTTC. Translated, it gives CASSLNRLYNEQFF.

V gene TRBV11-2 combines with J gene TRBJ2-7; 15 bases are a match to TRBD2. The CDR3 is made up of 16 amino acids. CDR1 is SGHAT and CDR2 is FQNNGV in the germline V gene. V lost 5 bases and J lost 2; bases outside the gene matches: 4. The CDR3 sequence is CASSARTSGRAYEQYF. The CDR3 coding sequence is TGTGCCAGCAGCGCGAGGACTAGCGGGAGGGCCTACGAGCAGTACTTC.

This clonotype was detected a few times. The chain joins TRBV13 to TRBJ2-1; maybe TRBD1 (6 bases). This CDR3 has 15 residues. The germline V gene has CDR1 PRHDT and CDR2 FYEKMQ (reference sequence). The V and J ends lost 5 bases and 5 bases respectively, with 16 bases between them. Here the CDR3 reads CASSPRGGRDNEQFF. CDR3 DNA: TGTGCCAGCAGCCCCCGAGGGGGACGAGACAATGAGCAGTTCTTC. Full variable domain (outside the CDR3, taken from reference TRBV13 and TRBJ2-1): AAGVIQSPRHLIKEKRETATLKCYPIPRHDTVYWYQQGPGQDPQFLISFYEKMQSDKGSIPDRFSAQQFSDYHSELNMSSLELGDSALYFCASSPRGGRDNEQFFGPGTRLTVL.

In this sample, this clonotype turned up many times. The CDR3 spells CASSQDMSISYGYTF. CDR3 sequence (DNA): TGTGCCAGCAGCCAAGACATGAGTATTTCCTATGGCTACACCTTC. J is TRBJ1-2 and V is TRBV4-2, with no clear D. The germline V and J ends were trimmed by 0 bases and 4 bases, with 12 bases remaining between them. The length of the CDR3 is 15 residues. The germline CDR1 and CDR2 sequences are LGHNA and YNFKEQ.

This clonotype was detected a few times. V usage is TRBV10-3 and J usage is TRBJ2-1; TRBD2 matches 9 bases. The CDR3 runs 17 residues. Germline assignment: CDR1 ENHRY and CDR2 SYGVKD. Trimming cost V 8 bases and J 4 bases; bases outside gene matches: 15. The CDR3 region is CAIRLGSGGSIYNEQFF. The CDR3 region has the DNA TGTGCCATCCGTCTCGGCAGCGGGGGGTCTATATACAATGAGCAGTTCTTC.

This clonotype has only a few counts. The V gene is TRBV4-1, the J gene TRBJ1-1; tentatively, D is TRBD1 (5 bases). Germline values: CDR1 MGHRA, CDR2 YSYEKL. This CDR3 is 16 amino acids long. V was clipped by 1 base and J by 2 bases, with 14 bases between them. In DNA, the CDR3 is TGCGCCAGCAGCCAAGTTGGGGCCCCCCTTAACACTGAAGCTTTCTTT. Translated, it gives CASSQVGAPLNTEAFF.

V and J are TRBV10-3 and TRBJ2-1; 14 nucleotides align to TRBD2. The CDR3 extends over 15 amino acids. Germline values: CDR1 ENHRY, CDR2 SYGVKD. After removal of 6 bases from V and 5 bases from J, the junction contained 3 bases not matched to a gene. This CDR3 is CAIRRTSGGNNEQFF. The CDR3 nucleotides read TGTGCCATCAGGAGGACTAGCGGGGGGAACAATGAGCAGTTCTTC.

The CDR3 DNA reads TGCGCCAGCAGCTTGGTTCTAGCGGGGGGGCAGGTTTTCAATGAGCAGTTCTTC. Its translation: CASSLVLAGGQVFNEQFF. This rearrangement joins TRBV5-1 to TRBJ2-1; 12 nucleotides align to TRBD2. CDR3 length: 18 residues. Trimming took 0 bases from V and 6 from J; bases not matched to a gene: 10. Germline CDR1 and CDR2: SGHRS and YFSETQ.

V is TRBV7-8 and J is TRBJ1-5; TRBD1 is a possible D gene (6 bases). V lost 1 base and J lost 7, with 17 bases in between. Germline V gene data show CDR1 as SGHVS and CDR2 as FQNEAQ. This CDR3 contains 16 residues. This CDR3 reads CASSLGRQATWQPQHF. CDR3 nucleotides: TGTGCCAGCAGCTTAGGGCGACAGGCCACGTGGCAGCCCCAGCATTTT. Filled out from reference TRBV7-8 and TRBJ1-5, the complete variable domain reads GAGVSQSPRYKVAKRGQDVALRCDPISGHVSLFWYQQALGQGPEFLTYFQNEAQLDKSGLPSDRFFAERPEGSVSTLKIQRTQQEDSAVYLCASSLGRQATWQPQHFGDGTRLSIL.

J is TRBJ2-7 and V is TRBV3-1; D may be TRBD2 (5 bases). This CDR3 has 15 residues. Germline CDR1 LGHDT, CDR2 YNNKEL (reference sequence). Trimming shortened V by 2 bases and J by 0 bases, and 11 bases separated the two germline ends. The CDR3 DNA reads TGTGCCAGCAGCCAAATAGGACTCACCTCCTACGAGCAGTACTTC. It specifies CASSQIGLTSYEQYF.

This chain joins TRBV2 and TRBJ2-5; D could derive from TRBD1 or TRBD2 (6 bases each). The germline gives CDR1 SNHLY, CDR2 FYNNEI. Deletions cut 6 bases from V and 5 bases from J, with 22 bases between. The CDR3 runs 16 residues. The CDR3 DNA sequence: TGTGCCAGCAGGAAGGTGGAGGGGGATGGTTGGGAGACCCAGTACTTC. Translated, it gives CASRKVEGDGWETQYF.

This clonotype occurred a few times. In DNA form, the CDR3 reads TGTGCCAGCCAAAGACCTAGCGCATTAGCGGGACAGGATCCCTACGAGCAGTACTTC. Translation: CASQRPSALAGQDPYEQYF. This rearrangement joins TRBV7-9 to TRBJ2-7; the D call may be TRBD1 or TRBD2 (8 bases each). V gave up 8 bases and J gave up 2 bases, with 31 bases separating them. The CDR3 sequence is 19 residues long. Germline lookup yields CDR1 SEHNR and CDR2 FQNEAQ (reference sequence).

Remarks on this clonotype: Possible read error: a much larger clone is one base away. The rearrangement links TRBV12-3 or TRBV12-4 to TRBJ2-1, with a possible D match to TRBD2 (5 bases). The CDR3 spans 15 residues. CDR3 protein: CASSLGRHPYNKQFF. DNA for the CDR3: TGTGCCAGCAGTTTGGGGAGACACCCCTACAATAAGCAGTTCTTC.

The rearrangement uses TRBV20-1 and TRBJ2-1; 14 bases line up with TRBD2. Germline V gene lookup returns CDR1 DFQATT and CDR2 SNEGSKA (reference sequence). CDR3 length: 18 amino acids. The ends lost 3 bases at V and 5 bases at J; junction bases unmatched: 12. The CDR3 sequence is CSASGLAGGGGTNNEQFF. For the CDR3, the DNA is TGCAGTGCTAGCGGACTAGCGGGAGGAGGGGGGACAAACAATGAGCAGTTCTTC.

This chain joins TRBV4-2 and TRBJ2-2, with D perhaps matching TRBD1 or TRBD2 (5 bases each). The CDR3 extends over 15 amino acids. V lost 4 bases to trimming and J lost 4 bases, with 13 bases between them. Germline lookup yields CDR1 LGHNA and CDR2 YNFKEQ. Here the CDR3 reads CASSPLVGTTGELFF. CDR3 nucleotide sequence: TGTGCCAGCAGCCCACTGGTCGGGACCACCGGGGAGCTGTTTTTT.

The chain is built from TRBV18 and TRBJ2-7, with D possibly being TRBD1 (6 bases). With 3 bases removed from V and 3 bases from J, the gap between germline ends came to 15 bases. The CDR3 runs to 15 residues. CDR1 and CDR2 (germline): KGHSH, LQKENI. In DNA, the CDR3 is TGTGCCAGCTCACCGTACAGGGACCAAAACTACGAGCAGTACTTC. Residues: CASSPYRDQNYEQYF. The full variable domain, completed using reference TRBV18 and TRBJ2-7, is NAGVMQNPRHLVRRRGQEARLRCSPMKGHSHVYWYRQLPEEGLKFMVYLQKENIIDESGMPKERFSAEFPKEGPSILRIQQVVRGDSAAYFCASSPYRDQNYEQYFGPGTRLTVT.

The V gene is TRBV12-3 or TRBV12-4, the J gene TRBJ1-3; D not resolved. Deletions cut 2 bases from V and 5 bases from J, with 4 bases between. The CDR3 extends over 12 amino acids. The CDR3 here is CASSLRRNTIYF. CDR3 bases: TGTGCCAGCAGTTTACGTAGAAACACCATATATTTT.

The gene calls are TRBV28 and TRBJ2-7, with D perhaps matching TRBD1 (6 bases). CDR1 and CDR2 (germline): MDHEN, SYDVKM. The germline V and J ends were trimmed by 7 bases and 0 bases, with 19 bases remaining between them. This CDR3 is 16 amino acids long. CDR3 coding DNA: TGTGCCAGCATCTCGAATTGGGGGCAGGGCTCCTACGAGCAGTACTTC. Protein sequence: CASISNWGQGSYEQYF.

This clonotype was recorded many times. CDR3 coding DNA: TGTGCCAGCAGGTCCCGGGACATCCGCACAGATACGCAGTATTTT. Translated, it gives CASRSRDIRTDTQYF. The chain couples TRBV12-3 or TRBV12-4 to TRBJ2-3; a possible D gene is TRBD1 (6 bases). V gave up 6 bases and J gave up 1 base, with 14 bases separating them. The CDR3 covers 15 residues.

The rearrangement links TRBV7-9 to TRBJ1-1; D unclear. The CDR3 extends over 15 amino acids. The germline CDR1 and CDR2 sequences are SEHNR and FQNEAQ (reference sequence). Trimming took 1 base from V and 0 from J, leaving 9 bases between them. The CDR3 reads CASSLGEVMNTEAFF. The CDR3 nucleotides read TGTGCCAGCAGCTTAGGTGAGGTAATGAACACTGAAGCTTTCTTT.

This clonotype has more than one count but fewer than ten. The chain links TRBV20-1 to TRBJ2-3, with D unclear. Per the germline V gene, CDR1 is DFQATT and CDR2 is SNEGSKA (reference sequence). This CDR3 is built from 12 residues. V was clipped by 7 bases and J by 0 bases, with 8 bases between them. CDR3: CSDRPSTDTQYF. DNA for the CDR3: TGCAGTGACCGCCCGAGCACAGATACGCAGTATTTT.

This clonotype was detected only a few times. This sequence joins TRBV27 and TRBJ1-2; possibly TRBD1 for D (6 bases). V was shortened by 3 bases and J by 5 bases, with 16 bases between the two germline ends. Germline assignment: CDR1 MNHEY and CDR2 SMNVEV (reference sequence). The CDR3 sequence is 15 residues long. DNA of the CDR3: TGTGCCAGCAGTTTCAGGGACACCGGCCAGTATGGCTACACCTTC. Its translation is CASSFRDTGQYGYTF.